This T cell receptor beta chain comes out of a study of CD8+ T cells in alopecia areata. Study overall: Tofacitinib administration to treated patients was oral, at 5 to 10 mg twice daily.

RNA was isolated and reverse transcribed to cDNA, the sequencing template. Profiling relied on immunoSEQ multiplex PCR, and the TCRdb table lists in-frame clones only, not all of them. The data hold 110,000 or so clones, with 56% observed a single time. The sample's treatment: oral pan-JAK inhibitor, 5-10 mg twice daily. The CDR3 has 13 amino acids. Looked up from germline, CDR1 is SGHTA and CDR2 is FQGNSA. J lost 5 bases, V lost 6 bases, and 5 bases had no gene match. The chain employs TRBV7-2 and TRBJ2-5, with 8 bases matching TRBD2. This specimen consisted of CD4+ T cells sorted from blood, obtained at week 24, from a patient treated with tofacitinib. The origin of this receptor is a human donor with alopecia areata. The CDR3 DNA follows: TGTGCCAGCAGGGCCCCGGGAGGGGAGACCCAGTACTTC. This encodes CASRAPGGETQYF.